This T cell receptor beta chain came from a study of cytomegalovirus exposure and HLA in healthy donors. Study findings and constraints: Later, an analysis showed that TCR beta chains associated with HLA were more clonally expanded than others that were equally common. Sequence variants that were highly shared formed a cluster that was likely a sequencing artifact. TCR beta chains numbering under 200 were designated cytomegalovirus-associated. A later analysis revealed that TCR association rates differed between HLA loci, peaking at DRB1 and bottoming out at HLA-C.

Primers for the PCR totalled 60 Vbeta and 13 Jbeta. Assay: immunoSEQ multiplex PCR; the TCRdb copy retains only in-frame clones and omits some. The sample carries under 200,000 clones, almost 85% recorded once. The CDR3 length is 16 residues. With 6 bases clipped from V and 4 bases from J, the junction kept 9 bases outside the gene matches. Germline V CDR1 and CDR2: MNHEY, SMNVEV (reference sequence). A word on this clone: Its target is unknown.

This chain joins TRBV27 and TRBJ2-3; 11 nucleotides agree with TRBD2. This receptor was taken from a boy younger than 18 in good health and CMV-seronegative. Sequencing input: PBMCs. CDR3 residues: CASSLVRLAGPDTQYF. The CDR3 DNA reads TGTGCCAGCAGCCTAGTCAGACTAGCGGGACCAGATACGCAGTATTTT.